These T cell receptor beta chains were read from a single sample in a study of identical twins. One entry per CDR3 protein, called by TCRdb with MiXCR from the 5' RACE reads. This table has 600,000 to 800,000 distinct CDR3 sequences, less than 25% appearing once. The sample also formed part of further work on T cells expressing NK-cell markers.

Sequenced sample: PBMCs. These receptors came from a woman under 30 in good health. Both conserved end residues are part of each CDR3. D genes are given only for firm matches. Not all rows give a size; the values are once, few, many and, for expanded clones, a class.

>TRBJ2-7|.|.|TRBV5-1
TGCGCCAGCAGCTTGGCAACTCCATCAGCGGGTGAGCAGTACTTC
CASSLATPSAGEQYF
>TRBJ2-7|few|TRBD2|TRBV6-1
TGTGCCAGCAGACCTGGGACTAGCGGTCGCTCCTACGAGCAGTACTTC
CASRPGTSGRSYEQYF
>TRBJ1-2|.|.|TRBV29-1
TGCAGCGTTGAGGGGGCAGTCTATGGCTACACCTTC
CSVEGAVYGYTF
>TRBJ2-7|few|TRBD2|TRBV10-3
TGTGCCATCAGCTTTTTGACTAGCGGGAGAGGCGAGCAGTACTTC
CAISFLTSGRGEQYF
>TRBJ2-7|.|TRBD2|TRBV9
TGTGCCACCGAAAAGACTAGCGGGGCCTTTGGAGACGAGCAGTACTTC
CATEKTSGAFGDEQYF
>TRBJ1-5|.|.|TRBV9
TGTGCCAGCAGCCCTCGGAATTTT
CASSPRNF
>TRBJ2-7|.|TRBD2|TRBV7-2
TGTGCCAGCAGCTTAGGGTTAGCGGGAATCTACGAGCAGTACTTC
CASSLGLAGIYEQYF
>TRBJ2-7|once|.|TRBV4-1
TGCGCCAGCAGCCAAGAGACTGCAGAAAACTACGAGCAGTACTTC
CASSQETAENYEQYF
>TRBJ2-2|few|.|TRBV20-1
TGCAGTGCTAGAGAAATCAGGGAGAACACCGGGGAGCTGTTTTTT
CSAREIRENTGELFF
>TRBJ2-7|.|TRBD1|TRBV7-9
TGTGCCAGCAGCTTAAACCAGGGGGCGGCTGAGCAGTACTTC
CASSLNQGAAEQYF
>TRBJ1-1|few|TRBD1|TRBV12-3/TRBV12-4
TGTGCCAGCAGTCCGCCGGGACAGGGGTGCACTGAAGCTTTCTTT
CASSPPGQGCTEAFF
>TRBJ2-2|few|TRBD2|TRBV15
TGTGCCACCAGCAGAGGTGCTAGCGGGGTAGGGGAGCTGTTTTTT
CATSRGASGVGELFF
>TRBJ1-2|.|.|TRBV2
TGTGCCAGCAGTGACCGGGACCGGAACTATGGCTACACCTTC
CASSDRDRNYGYTF
>TRBJ2-1|many|TRBD2|TRBV20-1
TGCAGCACCGGGAGGGCCTTCGTTACTGAGCAGTTCTTC
CSTGRAFVTEQFF
>TRBJ1-1|.|.|TRBV7-3
TGTGCCAGCAGCTCGGGATTGAACAGGAACACTGAAGCTTTCTTT
CASSSGLNRNTEAFF
>TRBJ2-1|few|.|TRBV10-3
TGTGCCATCACCGACGGGTTCGGTAAGGGCCTCAATGAGCAGTTCTTC
CAITDGFGKGLNEQFF
>TRBJ2-1|.|.|TRBV20-1
TGCAGTGCTAGTCTGCGGAATGAGCAGTTCTTC
CSASLRNEQFF
>TRBJ1-6|.|TRBD1|TRBV6-2/TRBV6-3
TGTGCCAGCAGTCCAGGGGGCGCTGAAAATTCACCCCTCCACTTT
CASSPGGAENSPLHF
>TRBJ1-2|.|TRBD1|TRBV5-5
TGTGCCAGCAGCACAGCCGCCACAGGGGCTAACTATGGCTACACCTTC
CASSTAATGANYGYTF
>TRBJ2-1|.|.|TRBV30
TGTGCCTGGAGTAAGAATGAGCAGTTCTTC
CAWSKNEQFF
>TRBJ1-6|few|TRBD1|TRBV7-9
TGTGCCAGCAGCCGGACAGGGGTCTCCTATAATTCACCCCTCCACTTT
CASSRTGVSYNSPLHF
>TRBJ1-1|.|.|TRBV7-9
TGTGCCAGCAGCACGGGCAGGAGGAACACTGAAGCTTTCTTT
CASSTGRRNTEAFF